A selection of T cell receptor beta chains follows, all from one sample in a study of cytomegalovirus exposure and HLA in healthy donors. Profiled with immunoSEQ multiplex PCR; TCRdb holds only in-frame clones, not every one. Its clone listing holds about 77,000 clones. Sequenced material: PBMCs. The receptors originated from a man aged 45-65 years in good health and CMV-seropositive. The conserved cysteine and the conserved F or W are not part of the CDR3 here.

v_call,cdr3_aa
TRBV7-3,ASSLTGGDNTEAF
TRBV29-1,SVGRGRPGYGYT
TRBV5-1,ASSADENYGYT
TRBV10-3,AISESDRSETQY
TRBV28,ASSSPTRAEAF
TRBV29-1,SFLTGLGNEKLF
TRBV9,ASSGRREGNTEAF
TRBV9,ASSSRTGTKNTEAF
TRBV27,ASKGQGRSPLH
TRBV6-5,ASSYGSDSGDTQY
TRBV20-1,SARYNEQF
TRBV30,AWRPRGGGETQY
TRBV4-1,ASSQDHGANQPQH
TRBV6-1,ASSSAARRIQPQH
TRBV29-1,SVEDLDRGGEQF
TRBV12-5,ASGSPTGMNTEAF
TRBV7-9,ASSSAYEQY
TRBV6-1,ASSELLSGYGYT
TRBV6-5,ASSYRQFLGDSPLH
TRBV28,ASSSSAGTGVSGYT
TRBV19,ASSIDRGGMADTQY
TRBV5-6,ASSSIGQGATGELF
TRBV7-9,ASSGLGAGYT
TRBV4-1,ASSHPSGRGAGNQPQH
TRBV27,ASSLVAGDNYGYT
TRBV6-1,ASSDPARGWNTEAF
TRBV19,ASSSPETGPNYGYT
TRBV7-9,ASSQLAGGLITMNTEAF
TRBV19,DLSKLEGLAVSTDTQY
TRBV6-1,ASSLTGDTEAF
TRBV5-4,ATERGQGNRGETQY
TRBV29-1,SVLLAGGSYEQY
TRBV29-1,SVTRGNEQF
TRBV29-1,SVGIGLAGARYEQY
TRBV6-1,ASSKQGTDGYT
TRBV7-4,ASSSLAGKDTQY
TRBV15,ATSFRGKGLETQY
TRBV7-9,ASSLGEAGMNTEAF
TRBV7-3,ASSLSGETQY
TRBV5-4,ASSLVDNEQF